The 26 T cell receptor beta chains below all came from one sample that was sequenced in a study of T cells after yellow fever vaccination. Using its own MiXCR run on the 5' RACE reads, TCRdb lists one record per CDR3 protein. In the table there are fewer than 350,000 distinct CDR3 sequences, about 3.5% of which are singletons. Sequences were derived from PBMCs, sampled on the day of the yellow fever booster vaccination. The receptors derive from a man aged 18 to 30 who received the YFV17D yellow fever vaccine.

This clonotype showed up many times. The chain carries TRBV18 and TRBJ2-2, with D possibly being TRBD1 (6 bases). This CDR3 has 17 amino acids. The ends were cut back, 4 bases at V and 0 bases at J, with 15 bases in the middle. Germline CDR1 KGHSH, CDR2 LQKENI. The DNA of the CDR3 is TGTGCCAGCTCACGAAACAGTGGGACAACGAACACCGGGGAGCTGTTTTTT. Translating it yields CASSRNSGTTNTGELFF. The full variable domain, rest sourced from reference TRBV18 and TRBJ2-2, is NAGVMQNPRHLVRRRGQEARLRCSPMKGHSHVYWYRQLPEEGLKFMVYLQKENIIDESGMPKERFSAEFPKEGPSILRIQQVVRGDSAAYFCASSRNSGTTNTGELFFGEGSRLTVL.

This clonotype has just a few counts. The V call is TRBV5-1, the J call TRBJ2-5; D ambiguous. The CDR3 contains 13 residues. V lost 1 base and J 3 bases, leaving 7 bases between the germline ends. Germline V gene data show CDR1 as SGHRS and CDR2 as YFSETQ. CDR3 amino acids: CASSLLQKETQYF. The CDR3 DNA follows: TGCGCCAGCAGCTTGTTACAGAAAGAGACCCAGTACTTC.

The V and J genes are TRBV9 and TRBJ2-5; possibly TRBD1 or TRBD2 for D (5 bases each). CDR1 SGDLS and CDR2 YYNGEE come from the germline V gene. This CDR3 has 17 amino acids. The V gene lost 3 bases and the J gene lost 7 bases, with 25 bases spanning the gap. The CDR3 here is CASSAGLPGPPEGTQYF. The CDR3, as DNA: TGTGCCAGCAGCGCAGGACTTCCGGGACCACCCGAGGGGACCCAGTACTTC.

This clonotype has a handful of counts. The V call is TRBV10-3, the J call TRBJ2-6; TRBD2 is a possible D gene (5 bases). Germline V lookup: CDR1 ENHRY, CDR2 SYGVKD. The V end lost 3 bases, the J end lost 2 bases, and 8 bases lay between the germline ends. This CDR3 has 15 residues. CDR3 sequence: CAISDREPGANVLTF. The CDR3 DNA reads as TGTGCCATCAGTGACCGGGAACCTGGGGCCAACGTCCTGACTTTC.

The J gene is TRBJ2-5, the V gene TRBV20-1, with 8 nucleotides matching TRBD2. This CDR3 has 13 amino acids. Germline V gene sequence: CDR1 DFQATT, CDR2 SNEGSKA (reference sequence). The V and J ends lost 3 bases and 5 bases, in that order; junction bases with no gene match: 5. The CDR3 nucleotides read TGCAGTGCTAGGCGGGGGGCGGAGGAGACCCAGTACTTC. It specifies CSARRGAEETQYF.

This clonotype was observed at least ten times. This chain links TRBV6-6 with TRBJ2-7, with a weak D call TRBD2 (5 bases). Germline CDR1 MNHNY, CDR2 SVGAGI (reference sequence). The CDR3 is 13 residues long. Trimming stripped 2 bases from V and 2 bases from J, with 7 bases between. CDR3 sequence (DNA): TGTGCCAGCAGTTACGCCGGGGCCTACGAGCAGTACGTC. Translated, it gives CASSYAGAYEQYV.

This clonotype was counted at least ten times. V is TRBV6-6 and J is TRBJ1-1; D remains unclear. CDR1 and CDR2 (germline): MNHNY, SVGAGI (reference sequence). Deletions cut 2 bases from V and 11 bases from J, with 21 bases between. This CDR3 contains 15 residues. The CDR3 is CASSYATRVPGDAFF. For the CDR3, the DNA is TGTGCCAGCAGTTACGCTACACGGGTTCCGGGAGACGCTTTCTTT.

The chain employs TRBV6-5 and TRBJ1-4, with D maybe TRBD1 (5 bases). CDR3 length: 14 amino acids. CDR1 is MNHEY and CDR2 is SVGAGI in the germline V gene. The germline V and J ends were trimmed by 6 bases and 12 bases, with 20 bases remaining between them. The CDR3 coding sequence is TGTGCCAGCAGCCCCCGAGCGGGGCCTAGGGAACTGTTTTTT. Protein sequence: CASSPRAGPRELFF.

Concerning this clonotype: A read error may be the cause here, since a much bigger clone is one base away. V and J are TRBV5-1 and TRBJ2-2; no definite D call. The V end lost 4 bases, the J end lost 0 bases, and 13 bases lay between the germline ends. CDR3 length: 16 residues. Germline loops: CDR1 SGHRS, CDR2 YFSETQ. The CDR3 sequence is CASSLRGSANTGELFF. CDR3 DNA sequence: TGCGCCAGCAGCCTCCGTGGGTCGGCGAACACCGGGGAGCTGTTTTTT.

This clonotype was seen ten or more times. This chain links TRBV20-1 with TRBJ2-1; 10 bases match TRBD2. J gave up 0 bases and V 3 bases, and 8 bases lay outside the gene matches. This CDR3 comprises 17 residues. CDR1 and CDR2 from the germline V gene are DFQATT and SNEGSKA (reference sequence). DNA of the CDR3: TGCAGTGCTAGTGGTCTAGCGGGGGTCATCTCCTACAATGAGCAGTTCTTC. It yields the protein CSASGLAGVISYNEQFF.

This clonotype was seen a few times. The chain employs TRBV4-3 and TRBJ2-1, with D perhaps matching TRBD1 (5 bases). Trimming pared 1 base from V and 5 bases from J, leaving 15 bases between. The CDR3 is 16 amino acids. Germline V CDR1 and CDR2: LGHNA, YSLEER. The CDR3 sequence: CASSQGISWGHNEQFF. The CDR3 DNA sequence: TGCGCCAGCAGCCAAGGTATATCCTGGGGCCACAATGAGCAGTTCTTC.

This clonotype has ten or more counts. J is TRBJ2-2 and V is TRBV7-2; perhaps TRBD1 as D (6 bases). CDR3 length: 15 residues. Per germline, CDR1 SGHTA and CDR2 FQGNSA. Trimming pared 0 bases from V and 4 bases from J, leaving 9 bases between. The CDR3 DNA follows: TGTGCCAGCAGCTTAGCCGCCAGGGGCACCGGGGAGCTGTTTTTT. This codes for CASSLAARGTGELFF.

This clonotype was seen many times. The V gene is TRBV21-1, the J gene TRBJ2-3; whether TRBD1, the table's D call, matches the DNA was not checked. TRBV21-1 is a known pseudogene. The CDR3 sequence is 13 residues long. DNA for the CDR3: TGTGCCACCGGACGGGGGGGAACAGATACGCAGTATTTT. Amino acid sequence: CATGRGGTDTQYF.

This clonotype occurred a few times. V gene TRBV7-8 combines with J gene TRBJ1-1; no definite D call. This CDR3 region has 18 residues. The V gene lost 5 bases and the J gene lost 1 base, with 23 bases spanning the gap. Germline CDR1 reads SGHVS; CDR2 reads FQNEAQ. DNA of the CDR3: TGTGCCAGCAGCCGCCGAGAGCCAGGAAAAAATAGGAACACTGAAGCTTTCTTT. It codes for CASSRREPGKNRNTEAFF.

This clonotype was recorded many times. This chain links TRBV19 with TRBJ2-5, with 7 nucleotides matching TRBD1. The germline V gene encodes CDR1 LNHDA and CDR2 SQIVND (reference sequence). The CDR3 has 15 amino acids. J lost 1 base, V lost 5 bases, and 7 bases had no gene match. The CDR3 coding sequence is TGTGCCAGTAGTCCGGGACAGCAGACCCAAGAGACCCAGTACTTC. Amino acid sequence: CASSPGQQTQETQYF.

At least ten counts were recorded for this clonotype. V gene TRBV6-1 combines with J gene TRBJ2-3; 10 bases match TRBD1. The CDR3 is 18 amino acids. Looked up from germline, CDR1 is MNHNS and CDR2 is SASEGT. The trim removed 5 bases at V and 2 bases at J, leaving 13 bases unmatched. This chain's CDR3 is CASSPRRGQGTLTDTQYF. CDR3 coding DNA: TGTGCCAGCAGTCCCCGTCGGGGACAGGGGACCCTCACAGATACGCAGTATTTT.

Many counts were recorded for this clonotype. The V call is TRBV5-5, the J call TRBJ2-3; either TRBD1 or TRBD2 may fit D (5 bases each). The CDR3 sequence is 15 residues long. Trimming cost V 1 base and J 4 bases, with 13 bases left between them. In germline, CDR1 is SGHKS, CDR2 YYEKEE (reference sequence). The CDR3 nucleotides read TGTGCCAGCAGCTTGCACTTCCCGGGGCCAGATACGCAGTATTTT. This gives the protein CASSLHFPGPDTQYF.

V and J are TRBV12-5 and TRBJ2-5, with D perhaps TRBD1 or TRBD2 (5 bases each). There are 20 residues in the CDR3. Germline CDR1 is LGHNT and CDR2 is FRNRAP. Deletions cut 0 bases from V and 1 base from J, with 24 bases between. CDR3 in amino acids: CASGLVRPLGISGPQETQYF. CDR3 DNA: TGTGCTAGTGGTTTGGTACGACCCCTGGGGATTTCGGGGCCCCAAGAGACCCAGTACTTC.

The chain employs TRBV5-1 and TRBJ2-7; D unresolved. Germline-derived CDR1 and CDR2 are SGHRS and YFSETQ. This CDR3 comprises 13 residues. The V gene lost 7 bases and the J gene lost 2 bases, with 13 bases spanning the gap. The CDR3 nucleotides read TGCGCCAGCGCGGCGAGTCAGACCTACGAGCAGTACTTC. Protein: CASAASQTYEQYF.

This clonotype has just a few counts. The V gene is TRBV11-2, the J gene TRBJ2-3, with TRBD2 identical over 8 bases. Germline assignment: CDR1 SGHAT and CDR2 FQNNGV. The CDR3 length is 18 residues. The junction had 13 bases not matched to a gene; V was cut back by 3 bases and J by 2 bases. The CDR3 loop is CASSLGRGRGVNTDTQYF. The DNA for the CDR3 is TGTGCCAGCAGCTTGGGGAGAGGGCGGGGGGTCAACACAGATACGCAGTATTTT.

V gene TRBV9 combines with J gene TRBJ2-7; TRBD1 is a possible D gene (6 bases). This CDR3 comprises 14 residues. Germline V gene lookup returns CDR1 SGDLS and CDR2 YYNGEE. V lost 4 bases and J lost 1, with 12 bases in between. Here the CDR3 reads CASSRTVSSYEQYF. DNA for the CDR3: TGTGCCAGCAGCAGGACAGTCTCTTCCTACGAGCAGTACTTC.

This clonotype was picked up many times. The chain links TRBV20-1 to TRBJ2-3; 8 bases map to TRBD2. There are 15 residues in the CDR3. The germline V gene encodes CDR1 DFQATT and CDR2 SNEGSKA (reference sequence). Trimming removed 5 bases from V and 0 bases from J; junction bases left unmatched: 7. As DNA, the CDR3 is TGCAGTGCTCCCTGGCTAGCGGGCAGCACAGATACGCAGTATTTT. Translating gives CSAPWLAGSTDTQYF.

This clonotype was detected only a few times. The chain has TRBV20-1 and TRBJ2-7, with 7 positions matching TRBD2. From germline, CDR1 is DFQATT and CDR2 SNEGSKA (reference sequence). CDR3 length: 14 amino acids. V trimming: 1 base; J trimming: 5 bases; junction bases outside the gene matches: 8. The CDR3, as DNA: TGCAGTGCTAGAGTCTGGGGGGGGAATGACGAGCAGTACTTC. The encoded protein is CSARVWGGNDEQYF.

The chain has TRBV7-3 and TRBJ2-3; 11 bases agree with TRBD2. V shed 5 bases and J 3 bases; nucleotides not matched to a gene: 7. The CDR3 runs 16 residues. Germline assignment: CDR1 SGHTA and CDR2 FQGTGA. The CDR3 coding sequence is TGTGCCAGCAGCGTTAGCGGGGGGGGCAGTACAGATACGCAGTATTTT. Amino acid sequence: CASSVSGGGSTDTQYF.

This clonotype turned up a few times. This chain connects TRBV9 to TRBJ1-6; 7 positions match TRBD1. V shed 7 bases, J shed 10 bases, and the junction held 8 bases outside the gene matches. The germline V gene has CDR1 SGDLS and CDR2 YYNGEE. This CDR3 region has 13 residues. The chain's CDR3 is CASSNRGDSPLHF. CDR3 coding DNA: TGTGCCAGCTCCAACAGGGGCGACTCACCCCTCCACTTT.

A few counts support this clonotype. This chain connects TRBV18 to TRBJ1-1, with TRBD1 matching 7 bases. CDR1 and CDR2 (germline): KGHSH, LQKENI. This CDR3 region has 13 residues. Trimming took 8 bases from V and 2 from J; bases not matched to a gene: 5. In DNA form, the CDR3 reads TGTGCCAGCCACAGGGGCCAAAACACTGAAGCTTTCTTT. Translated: CASHRGQNTEAFF.